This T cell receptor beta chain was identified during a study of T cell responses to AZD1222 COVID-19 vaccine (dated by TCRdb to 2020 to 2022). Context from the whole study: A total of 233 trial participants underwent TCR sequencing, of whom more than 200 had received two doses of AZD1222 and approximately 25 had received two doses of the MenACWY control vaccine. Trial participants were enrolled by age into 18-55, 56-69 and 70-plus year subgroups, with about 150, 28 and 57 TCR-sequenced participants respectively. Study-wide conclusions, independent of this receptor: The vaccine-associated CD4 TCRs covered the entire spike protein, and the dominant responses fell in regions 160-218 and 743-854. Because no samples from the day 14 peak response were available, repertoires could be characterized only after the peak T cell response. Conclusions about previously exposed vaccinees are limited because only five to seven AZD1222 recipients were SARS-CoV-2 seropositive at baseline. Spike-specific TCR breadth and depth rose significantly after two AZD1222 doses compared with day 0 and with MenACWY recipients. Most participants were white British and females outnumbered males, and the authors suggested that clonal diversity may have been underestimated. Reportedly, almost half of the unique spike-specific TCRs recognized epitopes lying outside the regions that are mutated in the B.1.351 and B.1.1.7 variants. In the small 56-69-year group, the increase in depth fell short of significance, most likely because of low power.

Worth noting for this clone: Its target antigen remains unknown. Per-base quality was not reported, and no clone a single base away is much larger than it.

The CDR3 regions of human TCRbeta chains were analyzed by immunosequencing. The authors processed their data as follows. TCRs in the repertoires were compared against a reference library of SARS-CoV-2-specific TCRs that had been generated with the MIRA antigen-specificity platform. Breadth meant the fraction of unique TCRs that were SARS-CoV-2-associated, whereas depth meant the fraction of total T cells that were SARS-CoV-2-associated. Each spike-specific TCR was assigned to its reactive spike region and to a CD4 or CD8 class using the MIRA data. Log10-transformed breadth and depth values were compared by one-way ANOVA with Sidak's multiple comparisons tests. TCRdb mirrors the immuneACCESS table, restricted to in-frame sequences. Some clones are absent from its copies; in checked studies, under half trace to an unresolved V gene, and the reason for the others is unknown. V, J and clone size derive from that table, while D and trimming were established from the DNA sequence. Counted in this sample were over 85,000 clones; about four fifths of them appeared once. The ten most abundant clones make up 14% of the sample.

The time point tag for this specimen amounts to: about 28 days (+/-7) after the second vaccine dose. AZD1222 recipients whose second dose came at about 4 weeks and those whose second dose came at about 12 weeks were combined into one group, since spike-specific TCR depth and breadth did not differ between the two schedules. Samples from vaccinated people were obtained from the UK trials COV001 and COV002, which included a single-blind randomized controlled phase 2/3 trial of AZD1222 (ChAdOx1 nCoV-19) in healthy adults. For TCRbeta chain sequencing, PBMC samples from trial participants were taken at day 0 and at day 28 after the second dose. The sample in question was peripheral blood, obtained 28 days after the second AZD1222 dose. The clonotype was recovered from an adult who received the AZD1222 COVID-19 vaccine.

The CDR3 here reads CASSTLIEDTEAFF. The sequenced DNA is TGTGCCAGTAGTACTTTAATAGAGGACACTGAAGCTTTCTTT. The chain is encoded by TRBV19 joined to TRBJ1-1, with the identity of the D gene unclear. The CDR3 numbers 14 residues from cysteine through phenylalanine. Just the 42-base CDR3 DNA is kept, in frame starting at base 1. CDR1 and CDR2 were assigned from the germline V gene (reference sequence) as LNHDA and SQIVND. At the junction V is shortened by 4 bases and J by 3 bases, with 12 bases in between.